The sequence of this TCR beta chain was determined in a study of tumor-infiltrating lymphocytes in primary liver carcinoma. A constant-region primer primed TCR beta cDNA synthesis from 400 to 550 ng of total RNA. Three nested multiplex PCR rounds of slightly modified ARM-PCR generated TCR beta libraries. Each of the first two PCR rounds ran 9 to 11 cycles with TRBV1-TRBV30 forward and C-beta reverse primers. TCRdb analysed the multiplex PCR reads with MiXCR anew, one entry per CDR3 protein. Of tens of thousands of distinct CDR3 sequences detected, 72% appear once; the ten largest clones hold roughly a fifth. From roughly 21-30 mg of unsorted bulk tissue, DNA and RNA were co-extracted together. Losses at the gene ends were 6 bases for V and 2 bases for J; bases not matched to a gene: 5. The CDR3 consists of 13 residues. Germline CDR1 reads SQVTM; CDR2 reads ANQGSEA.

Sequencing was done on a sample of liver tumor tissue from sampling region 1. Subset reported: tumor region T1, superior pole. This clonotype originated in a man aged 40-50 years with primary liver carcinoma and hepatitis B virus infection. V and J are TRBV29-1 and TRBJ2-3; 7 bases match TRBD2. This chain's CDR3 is CSVRAGITDTQYF. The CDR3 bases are TGCAGCGTCCGAGCGGGGATCACAGATACGCAGTATTTT.